The clone carrying this T cell receptor (beta chain) came up a few times. The sample is drawn from a study of T cell repertoires in cytomegalovirus infection. The CDR3 totals 14 residues. Trimming cost V 5 bases and J 8 bases, with 16 bases left between them. Germline CDR1 and CDR2: SGHVS and FQNEAQ. One entry per CDR3 protein results from TCRdb running MiXCR on the reads. This table holds about 740,000 distinct CDR3 sequences, 35% to 45% found once. The sequencing sample was made of PBMCs. The TCR was taken from a human donor in good health (CMV status not recorded). Some clones in this sample may be carry-over from other donors' samples. This chain connects TRBV7-8 to TRBJ2-4; tentatively, D is TRBD1 (6 bases). In DNA, the CDR3 is TGTGCCAGCAGCCGTACAGGGAGAGGTGACATTCAGTACTTC. Its translation: CASSRTGRGDIQYF.